This TCR beta chain was documented in a study of cytomegalovirus exposure and HLA in healthy donors (TCRdb year 2017). Describing the broader study: An earlier analysis of approximately 590 of the donors reported 250 to 350 Gb of sequence data and around 120 million unique TCR beta sequences from roughly 180 million T cells. Rather than drawing on any new phenotypic data, the later analysis identified candidate immune exposures from TCR beta sequences and the way those sequences occurred across donors. On average, roughly 200,000 unique TCR beta nucleotide sequences were sequenced per donor among some 420 genotyped donors of the cohort, with roughly 18% of those sequences being non-productive. Because of strong linkage in the cohort, four to six DR-DQ haplotypes were treated as single units for association and clustering. Donor age, sex, ethnicity and CMV serostatus were collected together with the repertoire data. To study patterns of TCR occurrence, a later analysis re-analyzed previously published TCR beta repertoires from around 670 donors and added high-resolution HLA genotyping. The aim of the study was to test whether cataloging public T cell receptors could identify signatures of past pathogen exposure. To decide whether each TCR beta V gene segment behaved as functional or pseudogenic, an earlier analysis of some 600 of the donors relied on high-throughput TCR beta sequencing. The study profiled the T cell repertoires of under 850 subjects by immunosequencing and related them to cytomegalovirus serostatus. A later genetic analysis used genome-wide SNP genotypes for 398 of the 666 donors, treating that subset as a discovery cohort. Both class I and class II loci were covered by HLA typing, at four-digit resolution. Among the roughly 410 genotyped donors, approximately 82% belonged to the genetic ancestry cluster associated with self-reported Caucasian donors. The study combined high-throughput TCR immunosequencing, statistical association of individual TCRs with disease status, and machine learning to predict cytomegalovirus infection status. Typing coverage differed by locus: A, B, C, DRB1 and DQB1 were typed in about 620-630 donors, DQA1 in 500 to 550, DPA1 in 606, and DPB1 in just under 490. Every discovery cohort repertoire had been produced on one sequencing platform. An early release that covered roughly 600 HLA-typed donors contained approximately 300 gigabases of sequencing data and 85 million to 100 million unique TCR sequences. Besides the first cohort of under 700 subjects, a separate validation cohort made up of 120 or so different subjects was used. Results and caveats for the whole study, not just this receptor: A further reported finding was that TCR beta sequences accurately predicted the HLA-A and HLA-B alleles for most subjects in the first cohort. An association between a missense DCLRE1C variant and V-gene and J-gene trimming of TCR beta chains was found in a later genetic analysis and replicated in an independent cohort. Linkage disequilibrium might explain the correlated functional status among segregating V segments, but an unknown experimental factor could not be ruled out. A few of the identified cytomegalovirus-associated TCR beta chains were confirmed in vitro to be specific for cytomegalovirus antigens. According to the authors, the approach could potentially be generalized to other disease states and immunological phenotypes. Sequencing depth was assumed to be roughly uniform across donors in the presence/absence analyses, though that assumption may not hold. In a later analysis, HLA-associated TCR beta chains showed more clonal expansion and lower generation probabilities than non-associated chains that were equally common. In a later analysis, several top co-occurrence clusters were reported to appear linked to parvovirus B19, influenza, CMV and Epstein-Barr virus. A later analysis found that TCR association rates varied across HLA loci, with DRB1 alleles showing the most associated TCRs and HLA-C alleles the fewest. When HLA alleles, especially DR and DQ, strongly co-occurred, TCR associations were difficult to assign to individual alleles. Most CMV-associated TCR beta chains appeared to be HLA-restricted in a later analysis, and the HLA associations seemed to be driven largely by CMV exposure. Most TCR sequences were seen in very few donors, while some public TCRs were found in many individuals. In both the original and validation cohorts, the classifier was reported to diagnose cytomegalovirus status with high specificity and sensitivity. The sequencing pipeline was judged likely to have produced a cluster of highly shared sequence variants as a technical artifact. Some IMGT-functional V segments, including TRBV6-2 and TRBV6-3, could not be distinguished by the 87-base-pair reads and were therefore excluded. A later genetic analysis reported fewer N-insertions in productive TCRs among donors in an Asian-associated ancestry cluster than the roughly 700-donor mean. In a later analysis, more than 15,000 TCR beta sequences were associated with specific HLA alleles at a false discovery rate of 0.05. Approximately 18 rarely observed V segments, including chromosome 9 orphons, were excluded from the earlier analysis of just under 600 of the donors because counts were too low. The only immune exposure information available for the cohort was CMV serostatus. Because HLA typing was missing for some donors at each locus, association tests included only the typed subset. The study gave a list of some 150 TCR beta chains associated with cytomegalovirus. An earlier analysis of around 500 of the donors showed that most TCR beta V segments appeared in productive rearrangements either about 87% or about 30% of the time, which broadly matched IMGT annotations. Only TCR beta chains were sequenced in this cohort, and the absence of alpha or paired-chain data limited detectable features.

The cohort consisted of 600 to 750 healthy bone marrow donors. At the time of sampling, all cohort members were nominally healthy, though unrecorded immune exposures were likely present. The donor tested CMV seropositive, placing the donor among the 289 seropositive members of the cohort. Every donor gave a peripheral blood sample, and the peripheral blood mononuclear cells from that sample were used for TCR beta sequencing. The Qiagen DNeasy Blood Extraction Kit was used to extract genomic DNA from the blood cell samples. Preparation of the library involved the immunoSEQ multiplex PCR assay. The multiplex PCR relied on a mix of 60 forward primers for TCR Vbeta segments and 13 reverse primers for TCR Jbeta segments. The CDR3 region of rearranged TCR beta genes was amplified from genomic DNA by a multiplex PCR assay. The Illumina HiSeq System was used to sequence the amplified TCR beta libraries as 87-base-pair reads. As for the original processing: In a later analysis, around 80 million unique TCR beta chains were counted across the 500 to 850 repertoires, and roughly 10 million of these chains were shared by at least two donors. To remove PCR and sequencing errors, raw reads were error-corrected and collapsed into unique sequences using a nearest-neighbor algorithm that merged closely related sequences. CDR3 sequences were aligned to IMGT reference sequences to assign V, D and J gene segments. For a sequence to be retained, a match of at least six nucleotides was required to both a V gene segment and a J gene segment. A rearrangement was called productive if the CDR3 had no stop codons and remained in frame with V and J, and every other rearrangement was called non-productive. CDR3 was defined by IMGT convention, running from the second conserved V-encoded cysteine to the conserved J-encoded phenylalanine. The earlier analysis of about 620 of the donors excluded sequences that lacked an unambiguous match to a single V gene segment. In an earlier analysis of roughly 600 of the donors, a V segment was called functional when productive rearrangements were above 56.7%, and segregating when the standard deviation between donors exceeded 5%. To diagnose cytomegalovirus status from the catalog of TCR beta chain sequences, a statistical classification framework was built. A later analysis assigned V and J genes by comparing TCR nucleotide sequences with IMGT/GENE-DB human TR gene sequences. Using the TCRdist pipeline, a later analysis assigned CDR3 sequences along with most-parsimonious VDJ recombination scenarios. In a later analysis, each TCR beta chain was defined by its CDR3 amino acid sequence together with its V-gene family, and reads lacking a unique V-gene family were excluded. As a way to deal with suspected cross-contamination and a sequencing artifact, a later analysis dropped roughly 620 nucleotide sequences that were highly shared and had low generation probability. A later analysis calculated a clonal expansion index for each public chain from normalized within-repertoire ranks of inferred template counts. Generation probabilities in a later analysis came from a VDJ recombination model fitted to out-of-frame rearrangements, and those results were checked against IGoR. In a later analysis, TCR-TCR, TCR-HLA and TCR-CMV co-occurrence was scored with hypergeometric tests, and a repertoire-size bias correction was applied to TCR pairs. False discovery rates were estimated in a later analysis by permuting HLA or CMV assignments 20 times. In a later analysis, co-occurring TCRs were grouped with DBSCAN, and TCRdist sequence similarity was added when clustering was performed within HLA-allele-positive subsets. Co-occurrence clustering excluded repertoires with fewer than 30,000 or more than 120,000 public chains, plus five with anomalous nucleotide sharing. Entries here come from immuneACCESS through TCRdb and include only in-frame sequences with V and J called. Some clones fail to appear in such tables; in the studies checked, an unresolved V gene covers under half of the shortfall, and the cause of the remainder is unknown. The D gene and trimming were derived from the DNA, and the V and J assignments and clone size from that table. Within this sample are some 110,000 clones, with roughly 70% of them counted one time only. Approximately 10% of the sample goes to the ten largest clones.

A note on this clone: Its antigen is unknown. One base away there is no much larger clone; base qualities are not given.

The trim is 9 bases for V and 1 base for J, with a gap of 12 bases between the germline ends. The CDR3 runs 14 amino acids, cysteine and phenylalanine included. Just the 42-base CDR3 DNA is kept, in frame starting at base 1. The CDR1 and CDR2 encoded by the germline V gene are ENHRY and SYGVKD. This receptor was identified in a woman aged 50 to 60 in good health and CMV-seropositive. The sequence is built from TRBV10-3 and TRBJ2-2; a tentative D match to TRBD1 spans 5 bases. The sample consisted of PBMCs. The nucleotide sequence reads TGTGCCATACAGGACCCGTTGAACACCGGGGAGCTGTTTTTT. It translates to CAIQDPLNTGELFF.